The source of this T cell receptor (beta chain) is a study of blood T cell repertoires in COVID-19. Original data processing: Reference gene primer amplification yielded estimated nucleated cell counts. Clones were sequenced by immunoSEQ multiplex PCR, and TCRdb holds only the in-frame ones, with some missing. V and J calls and clone size are those listed in that table; D and trimming were worked out from the DNA. The sample lists roughly 250,000 clones; about 90% were seen once. Followed longitudinally, the Seattle patients had been enrolled during active infection. This clone was counted a few times. The origin of this receptor is a person under 35 with COVID-19, enrolled during active disease. Sequences were obtained from peripheral blood.

The chain's CDR3 is CASSYLAGGREQYF. DNA for the CDR3: TGTGCCAGCAGCTACCTAGCGGGGGGGCGCGAGCAGTACTTC. The V gene is TRBV5-5, the J gene TRBJ2-7; 12 bases map to TRBD2. This CDR3 has 14 residues. V dropped 3 bases and J dropped 6; count of bases not matched to a gene: 4. Germline V CDR1 and CDR2: SGHKS, YYEKEE (reference sequence).